This TCR beta chain was obtained from a study of T cells in Graves' hyperthyroidism and ophthalmopathy. Study background: Blood was drawn when the patient was first diagnosed and still untreated.

The sample holds many counts of this clonotype. The target antigen is unknown. V lost 4 bases and J lost 5; bases outside the gene matches: 6. Germline CDR1 SGHTA, CDR2 FQGNSA. This CDR3 has 14 amino acids. Together with thyroid ultrasound, orbital computed tomography, serum thyroxine and TRAb, clinical symptoms were used for diagnoses. Study outcomes and limitations: Blood also showed most of the thyroid clonotypes that were expanded above 0.001.

Amplified regions were TCR beta CDR3 sequences from RNA transcripts. With the HTBI primer set, the TCR CDR3 went through a first round of RT-PCR. MiXCR, applied by TCRdb to the multiplex PCR reads, yields one record per CDR3 protein. The table lists about 840,000 distinct CDR3 sequences, approximately 40% of them singletons. The chain carries TRBV7-2 and TRBJ2-7, with 9 nucleotides matching TRBD1. This TCR was sampled from a man aged 18 to 29 with Graves' hyperthyroidism. Material for sequencing was blood. CDR3 DNA sequence: TGTGCCAGCAGCTCTCGGACAGGGGCCGACGAGCAGTACTTC. This codes for CASSSRTGADEQYF.